This note documents a single TCR beta chain sequence. The entry originates in a study of blood T cell repertoires in COVID-19. At the level of the study: Both acute and convalescent COVID-19 samples were obtained from the United States, Italy and Spain.

Germline assignment: CDR1 PRHDT and CDR2 FYEKMQ (reference sequence). Trimming removed 3 bases from V and 3 bases from J, with 26 bases in between. There are 20 residues in the CDR3. In the original processing: Researchers report that nucleated cell counts were estimated from reference gene primer amplification. TCRdb's table, derived via immunoSEQ multiplex PCR, lists solely in-frame clones and lacks some. D and trimming come from the DNA, and the V and J calls and clone size come from that table. The sample includes about 200,000 clones, around nine tenths of them seen just once. The chain employs TRBV13 and TRBJ2-2, with D maybe TRBD1 (6 bases). The TCR sequence derives from a man between 45 and 60 years old with COVID-19, enrolled during active disease. Sequencing was done on a sample of peripheral blood. CDR3 protein: CASSFKTWAPGTSHTGELFF. The DNA for the CDR3 is TGTGCCAGCAGCTTTAAAACATGGGCTCCCGGGACATCCCACACCGGGGAGCTGTTTTTT.